This TCR beta chain was identified in a study of cytomegalovirus exposure and HLA in healthy donors. General study findings and limits: Indistinguishability led to the exclusion of some V segments, TRBV6-2 and TRBV6-3 included. With DRB1 most and HLA-C fewest, TCR association rates differed between HLA loci in a later analysis. In a later analysis, productive TCRs from donors in an Asian-associated ancestry cluster reportedly carried fewer N-insertions than the cohort mean.

In regard to this clone: The target antigen is unknown.

PCR was performed using 60 Vbeta and 13 Jbeta primers. TCRdb's copy holds only in-frame clones and misses some; the assay was immunoSEQ multiplex PCR. The sample lists 200,000 to 250,000 clones; 83% were seen once. Trimming removed 5 bases from V and 6 bases from J; junction bases left unmatched: 6. Germline V gene sequence: CDR1 MNHEY, CDR2 SVGAGI. This CDR3 contains 13 residues. The TCR was taken from a girl aged 5-17 years in good health and CMV-seronegative. Specimen: PBMCs. This chain joins TRBV6-5 and TRBJ2-7, with 8 nucleotides matching TRBD1. The CDR3 sequence is CASSPQGEGEQYF. Written as DNA, the CDR3 is TGTGCCAGCAGTCCACAGGGGGAAGGCGAGCAGTACTTC.